Listed below are T cell receptor beta chains from one sample, sequenced in a study of regulatory T cells in long-lasting Graves disease. TCRdb processed the multiplex PCR reads anew with MiXCR; each CDR3 protein has one entry. The data contain about half a million distinct CDR3 sequences, roughly 22% of them singletons. The source was peripheral blood mononuclear cells (PBMCs), collected when the disease was refractory, from a patient treated with antithyroid drugs. The receptors were sampled from a female donor with Graves disease. Each CDR3 is given with its conserved first and last residue. The D gene is left open where the match is weak. Expanded clones get a size class; other rows say once, few or many, or leave the size out.

size	V	D	J	DNA	CDR3
few	TRBV27	NA	TRBJ2-6	TGTGCCAGCAGTTTCCGACAGGATTACTCTGGGGCCAACGTCCTGACTTTC	CASSFRQDYSGANVLTF
NA	TRBV25-1	NA	TRBJ2-7	TGTGCCAGCAGTCTAGGTTTAGTCGAGTACTTC	CASSLGLVEYF
many	TRBV2	TRBD1	TRBJ1-5	TGTGCCAGCAGAGCCCGACAGGGGAATCAGCCCCAGCATTTT	CASRARQGNQPQHF
many	TRBV7-2	NA	TRBJ2-5	TGTGCCAGCAGCTTAGTAGGGGGGGGGGCTGGAGAGACCCAGTACTTC	CASSLVGGGAGETQYF
NA	TRBV20-1	NA	TRBJ2-5	TGCAGCGTTCCCCGTTTCTTTGGGGGCCAAGAGACCCAGTACTTC	CSVPRFFGGQETQYF
NA	TRBV4-1	NA	TRBJ1-6	TGCGCCAGCAGCCCGGGGTCGGGGGGTCCCCTCCACTTT	CASSPGSGGPLHF
few	TRBV5-1	TRBD2	TRBJ2-6	TGTGCCAGCAGCCCGGGGGGAGTCTCTGGGGCCAACGTCCTGACTTTC	CASSPGGVSGANVLTF
NA	TRBV28	TRBD1	TRBJ2-3	TGTGCCAGCAGTTTTCTAGGGGGCTCACCAGATACGCAGTATTTT	CASSFLGGSPDTQYF
many	TRBV11-1	NA	TRBJ2-3	TGTGCCAGCACTGGACGCGAGGGGAATACGCAGTATTTT	CASTGREGNTQYF
few	TRBV5-1	NA	TRBJ2-7	TGCGCCAGCAGCCAGGGGCCAGGGCCCCCTTACGAGCAGTACTTC	CASSQGPGPPYEQYF
NA	TRBV19	TRBD1	TRBJ1-1	TGTGCCAGTAGTAAGGTAGTGGGGACAGGGGGACCTGAAGCTTTCTTT	CASSKVVGTGGPEAFF
many	TRBV6-2/TRBV6-3	TRBD1	TRBJ2-5	TGTGCCAGCAGTTACCTCCCACCGGGACAGGGACAAGAGACCCAGTACTTC	CASSYLPPGQGQETQYF
few	TRBV6-1	NA	TRBJ1-2	TGTGCCAGCAAATTTAGCGTGAACTATGGCTACACCTTC	CASKFSVNYGYTF
few	TRBV6-1	TRBD2	TRBJ2-1	TGTGCCAGCAGTGCGTCGACTAGCGGGAGGGATGAGCAGTTCTTC	CASSASTSGRDEQFF
few	TRBV7-2	TRBD2	TRBJ2-5	TGTGCCAGCAGCTCACTAGCGGGGACACAAGAGACCCAGTACTTC	CASSSLAGTQETQYF
NA	TRBV19	NA	TRBJ2-7	TGTGCCAGTAGCGACAGTAGCGAGCAGTACTTC	CASSDSSEQYF
few	TRBV24-1	NA	TRBJ1-3	TGTGCCACCAGTGATGTTCCAACGACATCTGGAAACACCATATATTTT	CATSDVPTTSGNTIYF
many	TRBV12-3/TRBV12-4	TRBD1	TRBJ2-7	TGTGCCAGCAGTCCCCGGACAGGTGACTCCTACGAGCAGTACTTC	CASSPRTGDSYEQYF
many	TRBV6-1	TRBD1	TRBJ1-2	TGTGCCAGCAGTCCCGGACAGGCCTATGGCTACACCTTC	CASSPGQAYGYTF
many	TRBV6-1	NA	TRBJ1-1	TGTGCCAGCAACAGAGCTAGCCGGGACGCCCAAACTGAAGCTTTCTTT	CASNRASRDAQTEAFF
many	TRBV7-9	NA	TRBJ1-1	TGTGCCAGCACCATCACTGAAGCTTTCTTT	CASTITEAFF
few	TRBV7-2	NA	TRBJ1-4	TGTGCCAGCAGCCCCAGACAGGCAACTAATGAAAAACTGTTTTTT	CASSPRQATNEKLFF
NA	TRBV7-9	NA	TRBJ2-2	TGTGCCAGCAGCTTAGAGCGGAGGGGGGAGCTGTTTTTT	CASSLERRGELFF
NA	TRBV7-2	NA	TRBJ1-6	TGTGCCAGCAGCTTTTCGTCCGGGGTCACACCCCTCCACTTT	CASSFSSGVTPLHF
NA	TRBV20-1	NA	TRBJ1-6	TGCAGTGCTCGAAGGGAGCGTGGCACACCCCTCCACTTT	CSARRERGTPLHF
many	TRBV11-2	NA	TRBJ1-4	TGTGCCAGCAGCTTTAATGAAAAACTGTTTTTT	CASSFNEKLFF
few	TRBV20-1	TRBD1	TRBJ1-1	TGCAGTGCTGGCGCTAACAGGGGGAACACTGAAGCTTTCTTT	CSAGANRGNTEAFF
few	TRBV19	NA	TRBJ1-5	TGTGCCAGTAGCCCAGAGGGCCTAGGGAATCAGCCCCAGCATTTT	CASSPEGLGNQPQHF
NA	TRBV19	NA	TRBJ2-7	TGTGCCAGTAGTAGCTACACAGGGCGGTCGGACGAGCAGTACTTC	CASSSYTGRSDEQYF
many	TRBV12-3/TRBV12-4	TRBD1	TRBJ2-1	TGTGCCAGCAGTTCGGACAGGGGTCTGAATGAGCAGTTCTTC	CASSSDRGLNEQFF
NA	TRBV13	NA	TRBJ2-5	TGTGCCAGCAGCTACACGGCCAACAGGGCGACTGAGACCCAGTACTTC	CASSYTANRATETQYF
many	TRBV7-2	NA	TRBJ2-6	TGTGCCAGCGGCTTCCCCTCTGGGGCCAACGTCCTGACTTTC	CASGFPSGANVLTF
many	TRBV3-1	NA	TRBJ1-1	TGTGCCAGCAGCGCAAGGTGGACAGAAGCTTTCTTT	CASSARWTEAFF
few	TRBV20-1	NA	TRBJ1-5	TGCAGTGCTATCGGGCCCTTGGGCAATCAGCCCCAGCATTTT	CSAIGPLGNQPQHF
many	TRBV28	NA	TRBJ2-7	TGTGCCAGCAGTCCCAAATTAGGGGGGCGCTACGAGCAGTACTTC	CASSPKLGGRYEQYF
NA	TRBV18	NA	TRBJ1-4	TGTGCCAGCTCCGCGGGGGATGAAAAACTGTTTTTT	CASSAGDEKLFF